The clone carrying this T cell receptor (beta chain) was picked up many times. The sample is drawn from a study of neurological immune-mediated disorders. The cDNA came from 5'RACE, which used 10-nucleotide random UMIs. A single run covered 15-18 subjects with over 180 million TCR-beta sequences. TCRdb re-analysed the 5' RACE reads in MiXCR, keeping a single row per CDR3 protein. The data show roughly 80,000 distinct CDR3 sequences, under 20% seen once. The CDR3 extends over 15 amino acids. V lost 5 bases to trimming and J lost 5 bases, with 19 bases between them. Germline lookup yields CDR1 SGHRS and CDR2 YFSETQ.

The sample consisted of PBMCs. This chain uses TRBV5-1 with TRBJ1-2, with D maybe TRBD1 (5 bases). The TCR sequence derives from a woman aged 40 to 50 in good health. In DNA, the CDR3 is TGCGCCAGCAGGTTAGGGGACGGACTTCTTTATGGCTACACCTTC. As protein: CASRLGDGLLYGYTF.